Listed below are T cell receptor beta chains from one sample, sequenced in a study of T cells in Graves' hyperthyroidism and ophthalmopathy. TCRdb used MiXCR to reprocess the multiplex PCR reads, holding one entry per CDR3 protein. The sample has more than 500,000 distinct CDR3 sequences, around 45% seen once. The material sequenced was peripheral blood or thyroid tissue (not recorded which). The receptors shown here come from an adult woman with Graves' disease, either hyperthyroidism or ophthalmopathy (not recorded which). Both conserved end residues are part of each CDR3. D genes are given only for firm matches. The listing skips clone size in some rows; elsewhere it reads once, few, many or a size class.

D gene: -
clone size: many
J gene: TRBJ2-2
V gene: TRBV5-1
CDR3 DNA: TGCGCCAGCAGCTTGGTCCGGAGGGACACCGGGGAGCTGTTTTTT
CDR3 protein: CASSLVRRDTGELFF

D gene: -
clone size: once
J gene: TRBJ2-7
V gene: TRBV20-1
CDR3 DNA: TGCAGTGCAAATAAACCATTAACAAGCTACGAGCAGTACTTC
CDR3 protein: CSANKPLTSYEQYF

D gene: -
clone size: many
J gene: TRBJ1-1
V gene: TRBV19
CDR3 DNA: TGTGCCAGTGGATTGACAATGAACACTGAAGCTTTCTTT
CDR3 protein: CASGLTMNTEAFF

D gene: -
clone size: -
J gene: TRBJ2-5
V gene: TRBV5-1
CDR3 DNA: TGCGCCAGCAGCTTGGAGGACAGACAGACCCAGTACTTC
CDR3 protein: CASSLEDRQTQYF

D gene: -
clone size: few
J gene: TRBJ2-7
V gene: TRBV29-1
CDR3 DNA: TGCAGCGTCACCCGACGGTCTCAGGGATCCGAGCAGTACTTC
CDR3 protein: CSVTRRSQGSEQYF

D gene: TRBD1
clone size: -
J gene: TRBJ1-4
V gene: TRBV20-1
CDR3 DNA: TGCAGTGCTAGAGGGACAGGGGTCAGGGAAAAACTGTTTTTT
CDR3 protein: CSARGTGVREKLFF

D gene: TRBD1
clone size: -
J gene: TRBJ2-5
V gene: TRBV7-9
CDR3 DNA: TGTGCCAGCAGCCCCCGGGACAGCCCCGAGACCCAGTACTTC
CDR3 protein: CASSPRDSPETQYF

D gene: -
clone size: many
J gene: TRBJ2-2
V gene: TRBV19
CDR3 DNA: TGTGCCAGTACCCCCTGGGCCAGGGGTCTTACCGGGGAGCTGTTTTTT
CDR3 protein: CASTPWARGLTGELFF

D gene: -
clone size: -
J gene: TRBJ2-7
V gene: TRBV3-1
CDR3 DNA: TGTGCCAGCAGCCTAGGTCTTCCAGGCACCTACGAGCAGTACTTC
CDR3 protein: CASSLGLPGTYEQYF

D gene: -
clone size: -
J gene: TRBJ2-5
V gene: TRBV24-1
CDR3 DNA: TGTACCACCGGGGTGACAGAGGAGACCCAGTACTTC
CDR3 protein: CTTGVTEETQYF

D gene: -
clone size: -
J gene: TRBJ1-4
V gene: TRBV12-3/TRBV12-4
CDR3 DNA: TGTGCCAGCAGTTTTGGTACCGCAGGGGTGGATGAAAAACTGTTTTTT
CDR3 protein: CASSFGTAGVDEKLFF

D gene: -
clone size: -
J gene: TRBJ1-1
V gene: TRBV3-1
CDR3 DNA: TGTGCCAGCAGCCAAAGACAGTCTCCTGAAGCTTTCTTT
CDR3 protein: CASSQRQSPEAFF

D gene: -
clone size: -
J gene: TRBJ1-2
V gene: TRBV29-1
CDR3 DNA: TGCAGCGTTGGGGCCTTGGACGGCTACACCTTC
CDR3 protein: CSVGALDGYTF

D gene: TRBD1
clone size: -
J gene: TRBJ2-7
V gene: TRBV5-8
CDR3 DNA: TGTGCCAGCAGCCCAACAGGGGCCGCCCCTCCCTGGGAGCAGTACTTC
CDR3 protein: CASSPTGAAPPWEQYF

D gene: TRBD2
clone size: many
J gene: TRBJ2-2
V gene: TRBV13
CDR3 DNA: TGTGCTAGCAGCTTGGGACTAGCGGGAGTCTACACCGGGGAGCTGTTTTTT
CDR3 protein: CASSLGLAGVYTGELFF

D gene: TRBD1
clone size: -
J gene: TRBJ1-5
V gene: TRBV29-1
CDR3 DNA: TGCAGCGTCGTCATCACCGGGACAGTGGGATACAATCAGCCCCAGCATTTT
CDR3 protein: CSVVITGTVGYNQPQHF

D gene: -
clone size: -
J gene: TRBJ1-2
V gene: TRBV6-2/TRBV6-3
CDR3 DNA: TGTGCCAGCAACTTGTCGGGAGAAAACCTTATATATGGCTACACCTTC
CDR3 protein: CASNLSGENLIYGYTF

D gene: -
clone size: many
J gene: TRBJ1-4
V gene: TRBV4-1
CDR3 DNA: TGCGCCAGCTGGAGAAGCGGGACAACTAATGAAAAACTGTTTTTT
CDR3 protein: CASWRSGTTNEKLFF

D gene: -
clone size: -
J gene: TRBJ2-2
V gene: TRBV25-1
CDR3 DNA: TGTGCCAGCAGAGAGGCAGGGACGAACACCGGGGAGCTGTTTTTT
CDR3 protein: CASREAGTNTGELFF

D gene: -
clone size: many
J gene: TRBJ1-6
V gene: TRBV7-3
CDR3 DNA: TGTGCCAGCAGCTCCGGGGTTAACTCACCCCTCCACTTT
CDR3 protein: CASSSGVNSPLHF

D gene: -
clone size: -
J gene: TRBJ1-2
V gene: TRBV12-3/TRBV12-4
CDR3 DNA: TGTGCCAGCAGACCTAGGGCCTATGGCTACACCTTC
CDR3 protein: CASRPRAYGYTF

D gene: TRBD1
clone size: once
J gene: TRBJ2-1
V gene: TRBV19
CDR3 DNA: TGTGCCAGTAGTTCAGAGACAGGGCTGAACACTGAGCAGTTCTTC
CDR3 protein: CASSSETGLNTEQFF

D gene: -
clone size: -
J gene: TRBJ1-2
V gene: TRBV25-1
CDR3 DNA: -
CDR3 protein: CACSARGAAQDGYTF

D gene: TRBD2
clone size: -
J gene: TRBJ2-7
V gene: TRBV28
CDR3 DNA: TGTGCCAGCAGTTTTATAAGTAGCGGGAGCGGGAACGAGCAGTACTTC
CDR3 protein: CASSFISSGSGNEQYF

D gene: TRBD2
clone size: -
J gene: TRBJ2-7
V gene: TRBV20-1
CDR3 DNA: TGCAGTGCTAGTGCGGGAGCCTCCTACGAGCAGTACTTC
CDR3 protein: CSASAGASYEQYF

D gene: TRBD1
clone size: many
J gene: TRBJ1-1
V gene: TRBV5-1
CDR3 DNA: TGCGCCAGCAGCTTGGGTCTTGGACAGGTGAACACTGAAGCTTTCTTT
CDR3 protein: CASSLGLGQVNTEAFF

D gene: -
clone size: -
J gene: TRBJ1-2
V gene: TRBV20-1
CDR3 DNA: TGCAGTGCTAGTAACATCCAGGGGAACAACTATGGCTACACCTTC
CDR3 protein: CSASNIQGNNYGYTF

D gene: TRBD2
clone size: few
J gene: TRBJ2-7
V gene: TRBV6-2/TRBV6-3
CDR3 DNA: TGTGCCAGCAGTACGAGCGGGAGTCTGAGCGAGCAGTACTTC
CDR3 protein: CASSTSGSLSEQYF

D gene: -
clone size: -
J gene: TRBJ2-7
V gene: TRBV7-8
CDR3 DNA: TGTGCCAGCAGCTTGGGTTTGCGGATGGGCTACGAGCAGTACTTC
CDR3 protein: CASSLGLRMGYEQYF

D gene: TRBD1
clone size: many
J gene: TRBJ1-1
V gene: TRBV6-6
CDR3 DNA: TGTGCCAGCAGTTACTCGAACAGGGGGCTTGGCACTGAAGCTTTCTTT
CDR3 protein: CASSYSNRGLGTEAFF

D gene: TRBD2
clone size: -
J gene: TRBJ2-3
V gene: TRBV11-2
CDR3 DNA: TGTGCCAGCAGCTTACTAGTAGCGGGAGACCTTACAGATACGCAGTATTTT
CDR3 protein: CASSLLVAGDLTDTQYF

D gene: TRBD1
clone size: many
J gene: TRBJ1-4
V gene: TRBV5-1
CDR3 DNA: TGCGCCAGCAGCTCCCCAGGGGGAAGTGAAAAACTGTTTTTT
CDR3 protein: CASSSPGGSEKLFF